This note documents a single TCR beta chain sequence. The antigen remains unidentified. This specimen comes from a study of shared clonotypes between healthy human individuals. The study's findings and limits: Clonotypes not shared had lower generation probabilities than those common to all four donors. The authors expected sequencing depth to affect clonotype sharing among donors.

Positive CCR7 selection of CD45RO-negative cells yielded the naive CD8 cells, and terminally differentiated effector memory CD45RA+ cells were excluded. In the authors' workflow: Because ImmunoSEQ provided only junction sequences with no quality scores, the filtering differed. Here immunoSEQ multiplex PCR was the method, and the copy in TCRdb shows in-frame clones only, minus some. V and J calls and clone size are given by that table; D and trimming were obtained from the DNA. This table has about 2.2 million clones, just under 95% appearing once. V shed 3 bases and J shed 5 bases, with 10 bases lying between them. The CDR3 contains 14 residues. The germline gives CDR1 LNHDA, CDR2 SQIVND (reference sequence).

The rearrangement joins TRBV19 to TRBJ2-2, with D maybe TRBD2 (6 bases). What was sequenced was naive CD8+ T cells from PBMCs. The TCR was taken from a man between 18 and 35 years old in good health. Some clones in this sample may be carry-over from other donors' samples. The CDR3 is CASSMQAGTGELFF. The CDR3 nucleotides read TGTGCCAGTAGTATGCAGGCGGGGACCGGGGAGCTGTTTTTT. The complete variable domain, with remaining parts taken from reference TRBV19 and TRBJ2-2, reads DGGITQSPKYLFRKEGQNVTLSCEQNLNHDAMYWYRQDPGQGLRLIYYSQIVNDFQKGDIAEGYSVSREKKESFPLTVTSAQKNPTAFYLCASSMQAGTGELFFGEGSRLTVL.